Below, one T cell receptor (beta chain) is given with its context. Its antigen is undetermined. This sample is drawn from a study of cytomegalovirus exposure and HLA in healthy donors. Study information: The early release's HLA-typed donors yielded some 85 million unique TCRs.

CDR3 size: 16 residues. Germline values: CDR1 MNHNY, CDR2 SVGAGI (reference sequence). Trimming cost V 2 bases and J 0 bases, with 12 bases left between them. The study ran its PCR with 60 Vbeta and 13 Jbeta primers. Method: immunoSEQ multiplex PCR; TCRdb's copy keeps in-frame clones and lacks some. The table records about 160,000 clones, approximately 86% of them present only once. Notes on the study in general: Despite most TCR sequences being rare, some public TCRs occurred in many donors. As was reported, the classifier diagnosed cytomegalovirus status with high specificity and sensitivity. A later analysis found most CMV-associated TCR beta chains apparently HLA-restricted.

Sequencing input: PBMCs. This sequence was found in a woman aged 18-29 years in good health and CMV-seronegative. This chain uses TRBV6-6 with TRBJ2-3, with D uncertain. The CDR3 DNA reads TGTGCCAGCAGTTACGCCGCAGGAACTAGCACAGATACGCAGTATTTT. Its translation: CASSYAAGTSTDTQYF.